The sequence of this T cell receptor beta chain was determined in a study of human T cells and chemical hapten exposure. Time point reported: patch test 1, 2 weeks after DPC sensitization. Stated treatment: therapeutic diphenylcyclopropenone sensitization with weekly scalp DPC. TCRdb processed the RACE reads anew with MiXCR; each CDR3 protein has one entry. The table shows some 340,000 distinct CDR3 sequences, with around 7% occurring only once. This clonotype occurred many times. V gave up 8 bases and J gave up 2 bases, with 14 bases separating them. The CDR3 runs to 14 residues. Germline loops: CDR1 MDHEN, CDR2 SYDVKM.

The V gene is TRBV28, the J gene TRBJ2-3, with D possibly TRBD1 on 6 matching bases. The material was whole blood, obtained in connection with sensitization to the hapten diphenylcyclopropenone (DPC). The sequence was obtained from a woman aged 18-29 years with alopecia areata. Some clones in this sample may be carry-over from other donors' samples. The CDR3 reads CASQRAGVTDTQYF. DNA of the CDR3: TGTGCCAGCCAACGGGCAGGGGTCACAGATACGCAGTATTTT.